The 9 T cell receptor beta chains given below trace back to one sample, sequenced in a study of beta chain features in type 1 diabetes (dated by TCRdb to 2016 to 2018). Library preparation employed the immunoSEQ multiplex PCR assay. All of the isolated RNA was reverse transcribed with the High Capacity cDNA Reverse Transcription Kit, so expressed TCRB transcripts were sequenced. Drawn from immuneACCESS, this table holds only the in-frame rearrangements with V and J called that TCRdb kept. Clones are partly lost; checked studies trace under half to an unresolved V gene and leave the rest unexplained. The sample yields 400,000 to 500,000 clones; roughly 14% were counted once. The ten biggest clones cover roughly 0.033% of the sample. Sequenced: naive CD4+ T cells from blood. The cell subset or site label, as the study defines it: true naive CD4+ T cells. Every receptor here comes from a man aged 25-40 years in good health.

This clone has just a few counts. The chain has TRBV2 and TRBJ2-3; 11 positions match TRBD2. Germline CDR1 is SNHLY and CDR2 is FYNNEI. V was pared by 7 bases and J by 5 bases, with 5 bases of the junction left unmatched. This CDR3 contains 14 residues. In nucleotides, the CDR3 is TGTGCCAGCAATCTAGCGGGAGGCCAAGATACGCAGTATTTT. Its translation is CASNLAGGQDTQYF.

This clone was counted many times. This chain joins TRBV30 and TRBJ2-1; 12 nucleotides match TRBD2. The V segment lost 1 base and the J segment 9 bases; nucleotides outside the gene matches: 7. This CDR3 spans 15 amino acids. CDR1 GTSNPN and CDR2 SVGIG come from the germline V gene (reference sequence). CDR3 loop: CAWSATTSGRGEQFF. The CDR3 DNA reads as TGTGCCTGGAGTGCAACGACTAGCGGGAGAGGTGAGCAGTTCTTC.

V usage is TRBV20-1 and J usage is TRBJ2-1; D may correspond to TRBD1 or TRBD2 (5 bases each). Germline assignment: CDR1 DFQATT and CDR2 SNEGSKA (reference sequence). This CDR3 is 11 amino acids long. The germline V and J ends were trimmed by 6 bases and 7 bases, with 10 bases remaining between them. For the CDR3, the DNA is TGCAGTGCCAAGGGACGGAATGAGCAGTTCTTC. Translated, it gives CSAKGRNEQFF.

This clone has only a few counts. The chain is built from TRBV9 and TRBJ1-1; maybe TRBD1 (6 bases). Germline CDR1 is SGDLS and CDR2 is YYNGEE. The CDR3 spans 13 residues. V dropped 7 bases and J dropped 1 base, with 11 bases sitting between them. The CDR3 is CASAQGRNTEAFF. CDR3 bases: TGTGCCAGCGCCCAGGGGAGGAACACTGAAGCTTTCTTT.

This clone was picked up a small number of times. The same CDR3 also results from other DNA sequences found in this sample. The chain carries TRBV5-1 and TRBJ2-1, with unresolved D. This CDR3 region has 15 residues. Germline assignment: CDR1 SGHRS and CDR2 YFSETQ. Trimming took 4 bases from V and 0 from J, leaving 11 bases between them. CDR3 sequence reads: CASSLDLSSYNEQFF. The CDR3 region has the DNA TGCGCCAGCAGCCTGGACCTTTCCTCCTACAATGAGCAGTTCTTC.

The V call is TRBV11-2, the J call TRBJ2-1; D not resolved. There are 14 residues in the CDR3. Germline CDR1 SGHAT, CDR2 FQNNGV. The V end was cut by 2 bases, the J end by 0 bases, with 5 bases between. The CDR3 protein is CASSLLSSYNEQFF. The CDR3 DNA reads TGTGCCAGCAGCTTATTAAGCTCCTACAATGAGCAGTTCTTC.

This clone was detected a few times. J is TRBJ2-1 and V is TRBV15; no definite D call. CDR1 is LNHNV and CDR2 is YYDKDF in the germline V gene (reference sequence). V shed 4 bases and J shed 4 bases, with 8 bases lying between them. This CDR3 region has 13 residues. DNA for the CDR3: TGTGCCACCAGCACCGAGCTATACAATGAGCAGTTCTTC. Translating it yields CATSTELYNEQFF.

V usage is TRBV4-2 and J usage is TRBJ1-1; no clear D. Germline V gene lookup returns CDR1 LGHNA and CDR2 YNFKEQ. The CDR3 covers 14 residues. Trimming took off 3 bases at V and 1 base at J, with 9 bases between the two ends. The chain's CDR3 is CASSHILKNTEAFF. CDR3 nucleotides: TGTGCCAGCAGCCACATCCTAAAGAACACTGAAGCTTTCTTT.

V usage is TRBV11-3 and J usage is TRBJ2-1; TRBD2 matches at 8 bases. Trimming removed 0 bases from V and 6 bases from J; junction bases left unmatched: 1. CDR1 and CDR2 (germline): SGHNT, YENEEA. The CDR3 is made up of 14 amino acids. CDR3 sequence reads: CASSLEAGVNEQFF. CDR3 sequence (DNA): TGTGCCAGCAGCTTAGAAGCGGGAGTCAATGAGCAGTTCTTC. The full variable domain, its missing parts supplied by reference TRBV11-3 and TRBJ2-1, is EAGVVQSPRYKIIEKKQPVAFWCNPISGHNTLYWYLQNLGQGPELLIRYENEEAVDDSQLPKDRFSAERLKGVDSTLKIQPAELGDSAVYLCASSLEAGVNEQFFGPGTRLTVL.